The clone carrying this T cell receptor beta chain has just one count. This sample was included in a study of blood T cell repertoires in COVID-19. For the study at large: The United States, Italy and Spain provided the acute and convalescent COVID-19 samples. T cells, B-cell-depleted T cells, or PBMCs provided the cDNA or gDNA that served as material.

The protocol was immunoSEQ multiplex PCR, while the TCRdb copy is restricted to in-frame clones and leaves out a portion. Of fewer than 200,000 clones listed, approximately 80% are singletons. Germline V CDR1 and CDR2: SGHAT, FQDESV (reference sequence). This CDR3 contains 14 residues. The V and J ends lost 1 base and 4 bases respectively, with 8 bases between them. Ages ranged from roughly 18 to 100 years, with residence in about two dozen US areas. Resolution of symptoms, clearance, or two negative PCRs was present in recovered Cohort 3 donors. The chain joins TRBV11-1 to TRBJ1-5; D not certain. Sequenced sample: PBMCs or T cells enriched from blood (not recorded which). This TCR was recovered from a woman aged 50 to 65 who had recovered from COVID-19. The CDR3 region has the DNA TGTGCCAGCAGCTTAGGGCCAGTTAATCAGCCCCAGCATTTT. It specifies CASSLGPVNQPQHF.